In its sample, the clone carrying this T cell receptor beta chain was seen once. The sample is drawn from a study of blood T cell repertoires in COVID-19. Study information: There were acute and convalescent COVID-19 samples, and they came from the United States, Italy and Spain. T cells, B-cell-depleted T cells, or PBMCs supplied cDNA or gDNA.

In the study's own analysis: Estimation of nucleated cell counts relied on the amplification of reference gene primers. Produced via immunoSEQ multiplex PCR; TCRdb's table is partial and in-frame only. The V and J calls and the clone size are those of that table, but D and trimming were determined from the DNA. The sample carries 130,000 to 150,000 clones, 87% recorded once. The CDR3 runs 17 residues. Looked up from germline, CDR1 is SGHDN and CDR2 is FVKESK. V was clipped by 2 bases and J by 3 bases, with 14 bases between them. The source is a man aged 50-60 years who had recovered from COVID-19. This sequence joins TRBV14 and TRBJ2-6; possibly TRBD1 for D (6 bases). Sequences were obtained from peripheral blood. CDR3: CASSQIGGSGGANVLTF. CDR3 nucleotide sequence: TGTGCCAGCAGCCAAATAGGGGGATCGGGTGGGGCCAACGTCCTGACTTTC.